A selection of T cell receptor beta chains follows, all from one sample in a study of cytomegalovirus exposure and HLA in healthy donors. Clones were read by immunoSEQ multiplex PCR, and TCRdb kept only the in-frame ones, dropping some. The profile shows 60,000 to 100,000 clones, 78% of them singletons. The sample comprised PBMCs. These receptors came from a man aged 40-49 years in good health and CMV-seronegative. The conserved cysteine and the conserved F or W are not part of the CDR3 here. The order of the fields is V gene, CDR3 length, J gene, CDR3 protein.

v_call: TRBV10-3; cdr3_length: 9; j_call: TRBJ1-1; cdr3_aa: AISTMTEAF
v_call: TRBV27; cdr3_length: 15; j_call: TRBJ1-6; cdr3_aa: ASSFRDRFNYNSPLH
v_call: TRBV5-5; cdr3_length: 14; j_call: TRBJ2-7; cdr3_aa: ASSFLAGSGSYEQY
v_call: TRBV6-5; cdr3_length: 11; j_call: TRBJ1-4; cdr3_aa: ASSYQGGEKLF
v_call: TRBV2; cdr3_length: 13; j_call: TRBJ1-1; cdr3_aa: ASSEARTGNTEAF
v_call: TRBV9; cdr3_length: 13; j_call: TRBJ2-2; cdr3_aa: ASSGGGLARGELF
v_call: TRBV6-6; cdr3_length: 13; j_call: TRBJ2-1; cdr3_aa: ASSYGRTSGNEQF
v_call: TRBV30; cdr3_length: 9; j_call: TRBJ2-7; cdr3_aa: AWSVVEEQY
v_call: TRBV2; cdr3_length: 12; j_call: TRBJ2-1; cdr3_aa: ASRTSGAYNEQF
v_call: TRBV29-1; cdr3_length: 10; j_call: TRBJ1-1; cdr3_aa: SVGSSRTEAF
v_call: TRBV7-8; cdr3_length: 12; j_call: TRBJ1-2; cdr3_aa: ASSPVGTGFGYT
v_call: TRBV19; cdr3_length: 14; j_call: TRBJ2-7; cdr3_aa: ASSTPTSGSSYEQY
v_call: TRBV5-6; cdr3_length: 12; j_call: TRBJ2-3; cdr3_aa: ASSLGSGTDTQY
v_call: TRBV4-2; cdr3_length: 14; j_call: TRBJ1-5; cdr3_aa: ASSRSDRGLFQPQH
v_call: TRBV5-4; cdr3_length: 13; j_call: TRBJ2-3; cdr3_aa: ASSLGSRQGYTQY
v_call: TRBV5-4; cdr3_length: 13; j_call: TRBJ1-4; cdr3_aa: ASSGAGTGGEKLF
v_call: TRBV28; cdr3_length: 12; j_call: TRBJ2-5; cdr3_aa: ASSPPGGRETQY
v_call: TRBV15; cdr3_length: 15; j_call: TRBJ2-5; cdr3_aa: ATSRLGDTIHQETQY
v_call: TRBV6-4; cdr3_length: 13; j_call: TRBJ1-2; cdr3_aa: ASSGPGTGGNGYT
v_call: TRBV5-6; cdr3_length: 15; j_call: TRBJ2-2; cdr3_aa: ASSLAQDRGLTGELF
v_call: TRBV4-1; cdr3_length: 13; j_call: TRBJ1-4; cdr3_aa: ASSQKSTTNEKLF
v_call: TRBV7-2; cdr3_length: 14; j_call: TRBJ2-3; cdr3_aa: ASSLSSQPGTDTQY
v_call: TRBV28; cdr3_length: 14; j_call: TRBJ2-2; cdr3_aa: ASSSLAWRYTGELF
v_call: TRBV29-1; cdr3_length: 9; j_call: TRBJ2-2; cdr3_aa: LARNTGELF
v_call: TRBV5-6; cdr3_length: 15; j_call: TRBJ1-1; cdr3_aa: ASSLSPGRGNNTEAF
v_call: TRBV30; cdr3_length: 13; j_call: TRBJ2-6; cdr3_aa: AWSAGFGGANVLT
v_call: TRBV19; cdr3_length: 14; j_call: TRBJ2-1; cdr3_aa: ASSFLAGVTYNEQF
v_call: TRBV7-2; cdr3_length: 13; j_call: TRBJ2-2; cdr3_aa: ASSSRDRVTGELF
v_call: TRBV5-1; cdr3_length: 15; j_call: TRBJ1-3; cdr3_aa: ASSLYAAGNSGNTIY
v_call: TRBV10-3; cdr3_length: 12; j_call: TRBJ1-2; cdr3_aa: AISRTTGPYGYT
v_call: TRBV7-6; cdr3_length: 13; j_call: TRBJ2-7; cdr3_aa: ASSLDPGKSYEQY
v_call: TRBV5-1; cdr3_length: 13; j_call: TRBJ2-2; cdr3_aa: ASSPSGRDTGELF
v_call: TRBV6-6; cdr3_length: 13; j_call: TRBJ1-5; cdr3_aa: ASITGDRKNQPQH
v_call: TRBV6-1; cdr3_length: 15; j_call: TRBJ1-5; cdr3_aa: ASREGGIRGPIRAQH
v_call: TRBV6-6; cdr3_length: 11; j_call: TRBJ2-2; cdr3_aa: ASSDTNTGELF
v_call: TRBV9; cdr3_length: 12; j_call: TRBJ2-3; cdr3_aa: ASKGTERTDTQY
v_call: TRBV15; cdr3_length: 13; j_call: TRBJ2-7; cdr3_aa: ATSEQASTGGEQY
v_call: TRBV5-6; cdr3_length: 11; j_call: TRBJ2-5; cdr3_aa: ASSLSGLETQY
v_call: TRBV28; cdr3_length: 13; j_call: NA; cdr3_aa: ASRKTGTPVYEQY
v_call: TRBV7-7; cdr3_length: 11; j_call: TRBJ2-5; cdr3_aa: ASSIGHSETQY
v_call: TRBV5-1; cdr3_length: 12; j_call: TRBJ2-2; cdr3_aa: ASSLRDNNGELF
v_call: TRBV5-6; cdr3_length: 10; j_call: TRBJ1-2; cdr3_aa: ASSLSNYGYT
v_call: TRBV7-2; cdr3_length: 13; j_call: TRBJ2-1; cdr3_aa: ASRMTSASYNEQF
v_call: TRBV25-1; cdr3_length: 12; j_call: TRBJ2-2; cdr3_aa: ASIGQKNTGELF
v_call: TRBV6-5; cdr3_length: 13; j_call: TRBJ1-1; cdr3_aa: ASSRGGQTNTEAF
v_call: TRBV7-9; cdr3_length: 13; j_call: TRBJ2-2; cdr3_aa: ASSITGVHTGELF
v_call: TRBV7-3; cdr3_length: 14; j_call: TRBJ2-6; cdr3_aa: ASSSLRGSGANVLT
v_call: TRBV7-9; cdr3_length: 14; j_call: TRBJ2-7; cdr3_aa: ASSSIGGQGTYEQY
v_call: TRBV5-1; cdr3_length: 11; j_call: TRBJ1-1; cdr3_aa: ASSSDRGTEAF
v_call: TRBV19; cdr3_length: 11; j_call: TRBJ1-3; cdr3_aa: ASSRGLGNTIY
v_call: TRBV5-1; cdr3_length: 14; j_call: TRBJ2-7; cdr3_aa: ASSLLPTGGPYEQY
v_call: TRBV21-1; cdr3_length: 12; j_call: TRBJ1-4; cdr3_aa: ASSRTVVPEKLF
v_call: TRBV7-9; cdr3_length: 12; j_call: TRBJ1-5; cdr3_aa: ASSLTVSNQPQH
v_call: TRBV6-5; cdr3_length: 13; j_call: TRBJ1-1; cdr3_aa: ASSRLTGGFTEAF